Presented here are 16 T cell receptor beta chains from one specimen sequenced in a study of blood T cell repertoires in COVID-19. Using immunoSEQ multiplex PCR, the repertoire was profiled, and TCRdb retains in-frame clones only, with some absent. The table includes 150,000 to 200,000 clones, 76% detected once. Sequenced: PBMCs or T cells enriched from blood (not recorded which). The receptors originated from a woman in her fifties or sixties with acute COVID-19.

V gene TRBV19 combines with J gene TRBJ1-5; the D gene is possibly TRBD1 (5 bases). The germline V and J ends were trimmed by 7 bases and 2 bases, with 27 bases remaining between them. There are 19 residues in the CDR3. The V gene's germline CDR1 is LNHDA and CDR2 SQIVND (reference sequence). As DNA, the CDR3 is TGTGCCAGTAAGGGTGGGGCAGGACCTCTGAACCTTGGCAATCAGCCCCAGCATTTT. Translation gives CASKGGAGPLNLGNQPQHF.

This clone has only one observation. The chain recombines TRBV18 with TRBJ2-2; the D gene is possibly TRBD2 (6 bases). V lost 3 bases to trimming and J lost 4 bases, with 18 bases between them. Germline V CDR1 and CDR2: KGHSH, LQKENI. The CDR3 loop spans 17 amino acids. The CDR3 here is CASSPSRDPLATGELFF. The CDR3 nucleotides are TGTGCCAGCTCACCGTCGCGGGACCCCCTCGCCACCGGGGAGCTGTTTTTT.

The chain links TRBV18 to TRBJ2-1; D may be TRBD2 (6 bases). Trimming took off 4 bases at V and 4 bases at J, with 17 bases between the two ends. This CDR3 spans 16 amino acids. CDR1 KGHSH and CDR2 LQKENI come from the germline V gene. In nucleotides, the CDR3 is TGTGCCAGCTCACGTTTGGGGACGGGAGAATACAATGAGCAGTTCTTC. This translates into CASSRLGTGEYNEQFF.

This clone was seen only once. The rearrangement joins TRBV24-1 to TRBJ2-1; 8 nucleotides align to TRBD1. The CDR3 has 14 residues. V lost 3 bases, J lost 7 bases, and 4 bases stayed unmatched. CDR1 and CDR2 (germline): KGHDR, SFDVKD. In nucleotides, the CDR3 is TGTGCCACCAGTGATCGGGACAGGTTGAATGAGCAGTTCTTC. Its protein product is CATSDRDRLNEQFF.

V is TRBV3-1 (or the pseudogene TRBV3-2) and J is TRBJ1-2; 8 positions match TRBD1. With 3 bases clipped from V and 8 bases from J, the junction kept 11 bases outside the gene matches. Germline V lookup: CDR1 LGHDT, CDR2 YNNKEL (reference sequence). This CDR3 has 15 amino acids. CDR3 sequence reads: CASSQGLDRVGGYTF. The CDR3 bases are TGTGCCAGCAGCCAGGGGCTGGACAGGGTAGGGGGCTACACCTTC.

This clone was seen just once. The J gene is TRBJ1-4, the V gene TRBV27; 8 bases align to TRBD1. CDR1 is MNHEY, CDR2 SMNVEV, per germline (reference sequence). The V gene end was trimmed by 5 bases and the J gene end by 6 bases; junction bases not matched to a gene: 8. The CDR3 covers 15 residues. The CDR3 here is CASSITGTGYEKLFF. CDR3 DNA sequence: TGTGCCAGCAGTATCACCGGGACAGGCTATGAAAAACTGTTTTTT.

The chain links TRBV6-4 to TRBJ1-4; 7 bases match TRBD1. With 6 bases clipped from V and 5 bases from J, the junction kept 6 bases outside the gene matches. The CDR3 runs to 14 residues. From germline, CDR1 is MRHNA and CDR2 SNTAGT. The CDR3 DNA sequence: TGTGCCAGCAGCCCGGGCAGGGGGAATGAAAAACTGTTTTTT. This encodes CASSPGRGNEKLFF.

The rearrangement uses TRBV11-2 and TRBJ1-3; D is unresolved. The germline V gene has CDR1 SGHAT and CDR2 FQNNGV. CDR3 length equals 17 residues. With 1 base removed from V and 0 bases from J, the gap between germline ends came to 13 bases. The CDR3: CASSLGGSSHSGNTIYF. DNA for the CDR3: TGTGCCAGCAGCTTAGGCGGCAGCTCACACTCTGGAAACACCATATATTTT. The complete variable domain, with remaining parts taken from reference TRBV11-2 and TRBJ1-3, reads EAGVAQSPRYKIIEKRQSVAFWCNPISGHATLYWYQQILGQGPKLLIQFQNNGVVDDSQLPKDRFSAERLKGVDSTLKIQPAKLEDSAVYLCASSLGGSSHSGNTIYFGEGSWLTVV.

The rearrangement joins TRBV19 to TRBJ1-6; D may be TRBD1 (5 bases). Trimming took 3 bases from V and 7 from J, leaving 10 bases between them. Per germline, CDR1 LNHDA and CDR2 SQIVND (reference sequence). The CDR3 covers 14 residues. CDR3 region: CASSISRVNSPLHF. CDR3 nucleotide sequence: TGTGCCAGTAGTATTTCCAGGGTCAATTCACCCCTCCACTTT.

This chain links TRBV6-1 with TRBJ2-7; D remains unclear. The germline V and J ends were trimmed by 2 bases and 5 bases, with 10 bases remaining between them. This CDR3 spans 13 amino acids. CDR1 MNHNS and CDR2 SASEGT come from the germline V gene. In DNA form, the CDR3 reads TGTGCCAGCAGTGAAATTCCAACGGACGAGCAGTACGTC. This encodes CASSEIPTDEQYV.

The chain is built from TRBV28 and TRBJ2-3, with TRBD1 as a possible D gene (6 bases). The CDR3 is made up of 16 amino acids. Germline V gene data show CDR1 as MDHEN and CDR2 as SYDVKM. V dropped 0 bases and J dropped 0 bases, with 10 bases sitting between them. The CDR3 sequence: CASSLWGAPSTDTQYF. CDR3 nucleotides: TGTGCCAGCAGTTTATGGGGGGCCCCTAGCACAGATACGCAGTATTTT.

V is TRBV4-1 and J is TRBJ1-5; D unresolved. This CDR3 is built from 15 residues. The germline CDR1 and CDR2 sequences are MGHRA and YSYEKL. V was pared by 0 bases and J by 2 bases, with 8 bases between. CDR3 bases: TGCGCCAGCAGCCAAGACGAGGGCCGCAATCAGCCCCAGCATTTT. Its translation is CASSQDEGRNQPQHF.

The chain links TRBV4-1 to TRBJ1-1; D may be TRBD1 (5 bases). CDR1 and CDR2 (germline): MGHRA, YSYEKL. Trimming pared 2 bases from V and 1 base from J, leaving 17 bases between. The CDR3 runs 17 residues. The chain's CDR3 is CASSQLGPGERNTEAFF. The CDR3 bases are TGCGCCAGCAGCCAACTGGGACCGGGGGAGAGGAACACTGAAGCTTTCTTT.

The chain couples TRBV28 to TRBJ1-2, with no clear D. The length of the CDR3 is 11 residues. The germline V gene has CDR1 MDHEN and CDR2 SYDVKM. The germline V and J ends were trimmed by 8 bases and 1 base, with 5 bases remaining between them. Here the CDR3 reads CASLINYGYTF. The CDR3 DNA follows: TGTGCCAGCCTTATTAACTATGGCTACACCTTC.

This chain joins TRBV5-6 and TRBJ2-1; D might be TRBD1 (5 bases). This CDR3 is 13 amino acids long. Between the trimmed V and J ends, which lost 0 bases and 7 bases, there was a span of 8 bases. Germline CDR1 reads SGHDT; CDR2 reads YYEEEE. CDR3 sequence: CASSLEGVNEQFF. CDR3 DNA sequence: TGTGCCAGCAGCTTGGAAGGGGTGAATGAGCAGTTCTTC.

This CDR3 reads CASSPRGQGDNQPQHF. CDR3 coding DNA: TGTGCCAGCTCACCTAGAGGACAGGGGGACAATCAGCCCCAGCATTTT. The chain employs TRBV18 and TRBJ1-5; 10 nucleotides align to TRBD1. The CDR3 is 16 residues long. The V gene end was trimmed by 3 bases and the J gene end by 3 bases; junction bases not matched to a gene: 5. The germline V gene has CDR1 KGHSH and CDR2 LQKENI.